Here is one T cell receptor beta chain with its context. Original processing notes: Nucleated cell counts were estimated from reference gene primer amplification. The assay was immunoSEQ multiplex PCR, and TCRdb's table has in-frame clones only and misses some. The V and J calls and the clone size are those of that table, but D and trimming were determined from the DNA. Here the sample spans over 200,000 clones, around 84% being singletons. This specimen belongs to a study of blood T cell repertoires in COVID-19. Overall study: Samples of COVID-19 (acute and convalescent) were obtained from the United States, Italy and Spain. T cells, B-cell-depleted T cells, or PBMCs supplied cDNA or gDNA.

The CDR3 runs 16 residues. Trimming cost V 5 bases and J 4 bases, with 16 bases left between them. Germline CDR1 reads KGHDR; CDR2 reads SFDVKD. This receptor was obtained from a woman over 75 with active or convalescent COVID-19. The sample consisted of peripheral blood. V usage is TRBV24-1 and J usage is TRBJ2-2, with D possibly being TRBD1 (6 bases). CDR3 bases: TGTGCCACCAGTGGGGGGCAAAACGTCCGCACCGGGGAGCTGTTTTTT. Translating it yields CATSGGQNVRTGELFF.